The count of the clone carrying this T cell receptor (beta chain) is one. The CDR3 covers 12 residues. The V gene's germline CDR1 is LNHDA and CDR2 SQIVND (reference sequence). Deletions cut 6 bases from V and 5 bases from J, with 10 bases between. This sample stems from a study of blood T cell repertoires in COVID-19. Study details: The samples span acute and convalescent COVID-19 from the United States, Italy and Spain. T cells, B-cell-depleted T cells, or PBMCs provided the cDNA or gDNA that served as material.

Per the original methods: By means of reference gene primer amplification, nucleated cell counts were estimated. Produced via immunoSEQ multiplex PCR; TCRdb's table is partial and in-frame only. V, J and clone size derive from that table, while D and trimming were established from the DNA sequence. The sample consists of 190,000 or so clones, roughly 78% of them appearing once. The TCR was taken from a woman aged 80 or over with active or convalescent COVID-19. V gene TRBV19 combines with J gene TRBJ2-5; D not certain. The source material was peripheral blood. CDR3 sequence (DNA): TGTGCCAGTAGAAATAATCTGGAGACCCAGTACTTC. Its protein is CASRNNLETQYF.